There are a few counts of the clone carrying this TCR beta chain. CDR1 is MDHEN, CDR2 SYDVKM, per germline. The CDR3 extends over 14 amino acids. With 4 bases clipped from V and 4 bases from J, the junction kept 2 bases outside the gene matches. Sequencing used immunoSEQ multiplex PCR; TCRdb keeps in-frame clones, though not all of them. This table has 500,000 to 550,000 clones, about 80% appearing once. This sample is drawn from a study of shared T cell receptors in the human thymus. This sample was also put to use in a study of human thymus T cells. That work contributes: Healthy Finnish infants undergoing corrective surgery for congenital heart defects provided the donor material. Thymus tissue for the work was resected from patients undergoing corrective heart surgery. Gene usage for V and J segments appeared biased in thymic and blood repertoires. Related research has reported that thymic repertoires overlap highly among unrelated individuals.

The rearrangement uses TRBV28 and TRBJ1-4; 8 nucleotides line up with TRBD1. The material sequenced was thymocytes. The TCR was taken from a boy under two years old with a congenital heart defect. CDR3 in amino acids: CASSSTGVNEKLFF. DNA of the CDR3: TGTGCCAGCAGTTCGACAGGGGTTAATGAAAAACTGTTTTTT.